These T cell receptor beta chains were read from a single sample in a study of blood T cells in healthy people across ages. TCRdb recomputed calls from the 5' RACE reads with MiXCR, one row per CDR3 protein. The data contain about 1.5 million distinct CDR3 sequences, around 39% of them seen just once; the ten biggest clones take up 7% to 9%. The sample taken for sequencing was blood. The receptors here all came from a woman between 18 and 29 years old in good health. Both conserved end residues are trimmed from each CDR3. Fields, in order: V gene, D gene, CDR3 length, J gene, CDR3 protein. D genes are given only for firm matches.

v_call: TRBV20-1
d_call: TRBD2
cdr3_length: 12
j_call: TRBJ2-4
cdr3_aa: SANGGSPKNIQY

v_call: TRBV4-1
d_call: -
cdr3_length: 16
j_call: TRBJ2-3
cdr3_aa: ASSPPSTSPSGADTQY

v_call: TRBV5-1
d_call: TRBD1
cdr3_length: 15
j_call: TRBJ2-6
cdr3_aa: ASSAGQAVSGANVLT

v_call: TRBV5-1
d_call: TRBD1
cdr3_length: 13
j_call: TRBJ2-7
cdr3_aa: ASSLGTGDPYEQY

v_call: TRBV4-2
d_call: -
cdr3_length: 15
j_call: -
cdr3_aa: ASSQDLGGTSYNEQY

v_call: TRBV27
d_call: -
cdr3_length: 13
j_call: TRBJ1-2
cdr3_aa: ASSLRTEGPYGYT

v_call: TRBV4-1
d_call: -
cdr3_length: 13
j_call: TRBJ2-3
cdr3_aa: ASSQDGDLTDTQY

v_call: TRBV20-1
d_call: -
cdr3_length: 11
j_call: TRBJ1-1
cdr3_aa: SASKSTNTEAF

v_call: TRBV7-9
d_call: -
cdr3_length: 10
j_call: TRBJ1-6
cdr3_aa: ASTITGSPLH

v_call: TRBV29-1
d_call: -
cdr3_length: 14
j_call: TRBJ2-3
cdr3_aa: SVEDKTGPGTDTQY

v_call: TRBV29-1
d_call: TRBD2
cdr3_length: 12
j_call: TRBJ2-4
cdr3_aa: SVERQGGENIQY

v_call: TRBV20-1
d_call: TRBD2
cdr3_length: 11
j_call: TRBJ2-3
cdr3_aa: RPLAGGQDTQY

v_call: TRBV20-1
d_call: -
cdr3_length: 15
j_call: TRBJ2-3
cdr3_aa: SARGRGGRDGTDTQY

v_call: TRBV20-1
d_call: -
cdr3_length: 12
j_call: TRBJ2-1
cdr3_aa: SARDLYGENEQF

v_call: TRBV20-1
d_call: TRBD2
cdr3_length: 13
j_call: TRBJ2-7
cdr3_aa: SAREGLAGNHEQY

v_call: TRBV20-1
d_call: -
cdr3_length: 14
j_call: TRBJ2-7
cdr3_aa: SARGGVAVSYNEQY

v_call: TRBV20-1
d_call: TRBD1
cdr3_length: 11
j_call: TRBJ1-4
cdr3_aa: SARQGANEKLF

v_call: TRBV6-2/TRBV6-3
d_call: TRBD2
cdr3_length: 14
j_call: TRBJ2-1
cdr3_aa: ASRIRTSGNYNEQF

v_call: TRBV3-1
d_call: -
cdr3_length: 12
j_call: TRBJ1-1
cdr3_aa: ASSQEGSATEAF

v_call: TRBV6-2/TRBV6-3
d_call: -
cdr3_length: 12
j_call: TRBJ2-1
cdr3_aa: ASRYSGPYNEQF

v_call: TRBV7-2
d_call: -
cdr3_length: 14
j_call: TRBJ1-5
cdr3_aa: ASSSRALDRNQPQH

v_call: TRBV12-3/TRBV12-4
d_call: TRBD1
cdr3_length: 12
j_call: TRBJ1-2
cdr3_aa: ASSLGGGYYGYT

v_call: TRBV4-1
d_call: -
cdr3_length: 13
j_call: TRBJ2-5
cdr3_aa: ASSQVPGFGETQY

v_call: TRBV5-1
d_call: -
cdr3_length: 13
j_call: -
cdr3_aa: ASKLLRDTGYEQY

v_call: TRBV28
d_call: TRBD1
cdr3_length: 13
j_call: TRBJ1-1
cdr3_aa: ASRQGVAGRDGAF

v_call: TRBV10-3
d_call: TRBD2
cdr3_length: 15
j_call: TRBJ2-1
cdr3_aa: AISEYSGRTSYNEQF

v_call: TRBV9
d_call: -
cdr3_length: 13
j_call: TRBJ2-7
cdr3_aa: ASSARPPLWDEQY

v_call: TRBV7-9
d_call: -
cdr3_length: 14
j_call: TRBJ2-7
cdr3_aa: ASSLDWPENSYEQY

v_call: TRBV5-5
d_call: -
cdr3_length: 12
j_call: -
cdr3_aa: ASLPEGSYNEQY